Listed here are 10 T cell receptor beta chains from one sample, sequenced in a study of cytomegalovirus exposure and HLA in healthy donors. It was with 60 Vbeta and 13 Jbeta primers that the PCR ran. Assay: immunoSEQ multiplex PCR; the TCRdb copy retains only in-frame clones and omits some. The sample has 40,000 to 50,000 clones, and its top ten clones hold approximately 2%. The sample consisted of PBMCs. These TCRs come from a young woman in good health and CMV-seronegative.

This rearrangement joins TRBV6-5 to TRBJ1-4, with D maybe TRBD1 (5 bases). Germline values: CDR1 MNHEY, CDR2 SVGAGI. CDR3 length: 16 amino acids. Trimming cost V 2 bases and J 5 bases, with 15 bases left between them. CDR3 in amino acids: CASSYGQGGINEKLFF. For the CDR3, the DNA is TGTGCCAGCAGTTACGGTCAGGGCGGAATCAATGAAAAACTGTTTTTT.

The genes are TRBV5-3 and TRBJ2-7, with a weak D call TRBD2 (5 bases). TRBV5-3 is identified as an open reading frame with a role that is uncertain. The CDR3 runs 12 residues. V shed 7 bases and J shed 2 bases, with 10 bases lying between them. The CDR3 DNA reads TGTGCCAGAGTTGGACTCACCTACGAGCAGTACTTC. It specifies CARVGLTYEQYF.

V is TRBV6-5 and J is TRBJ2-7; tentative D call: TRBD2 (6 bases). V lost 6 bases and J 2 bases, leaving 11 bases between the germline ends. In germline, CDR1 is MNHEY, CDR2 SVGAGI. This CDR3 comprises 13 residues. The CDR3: CASSAGLPYEQYF. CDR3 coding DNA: TGTGCCAGCAGCGCGGGACTCCCCTACGAGCAGTACTTC.

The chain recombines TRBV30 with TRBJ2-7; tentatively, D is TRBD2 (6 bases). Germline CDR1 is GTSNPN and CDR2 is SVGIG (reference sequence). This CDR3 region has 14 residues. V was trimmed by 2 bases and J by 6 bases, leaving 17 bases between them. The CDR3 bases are TGTGCCTGGAGTCAGCTAGCGTTTGCGTCCGAGCAGTACTTC. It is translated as CAWSQLAFASEQYF.

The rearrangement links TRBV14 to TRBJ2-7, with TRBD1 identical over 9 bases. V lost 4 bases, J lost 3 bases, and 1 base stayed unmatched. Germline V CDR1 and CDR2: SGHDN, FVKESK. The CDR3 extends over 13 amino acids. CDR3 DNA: TGTGCCAGCAGCCGGGACAGGGTCTACGAGCAGTACTTC. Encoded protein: CASSRDRVYEQYF.

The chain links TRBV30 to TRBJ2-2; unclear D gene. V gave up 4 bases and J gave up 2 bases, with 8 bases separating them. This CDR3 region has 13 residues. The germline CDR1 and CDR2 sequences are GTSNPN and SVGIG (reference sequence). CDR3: CAWKWHNTGELFF. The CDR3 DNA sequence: TGTGCCTGGAAGTGGCACAACACCGGGGAGCTGTTTTTT.

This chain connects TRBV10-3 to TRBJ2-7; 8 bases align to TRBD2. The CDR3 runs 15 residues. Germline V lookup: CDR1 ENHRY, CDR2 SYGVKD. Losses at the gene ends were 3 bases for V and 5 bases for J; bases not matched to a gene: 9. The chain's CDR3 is CAISDGGRRRDEQYF. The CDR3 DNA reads TGTGCCATCAGTGATGGCGGGAGGAGGCGGGACGAGCAGTACTTC.

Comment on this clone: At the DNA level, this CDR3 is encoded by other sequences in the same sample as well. The CDR3, as DNA: TGCGCCAGCAGCTCGCAAGAGACCCAGTACTTC. Its protein is CASSSQETQYF. The chain links TRBV5-1 to TRBJ2-5; D remains unclear. The CDR3 contains 11 residues. The germline V gene has CDR1 SGHRS and CDR2 YFSETQ. V was trimmed by 3 bases and J by 2 bases, leaving 2 bases between them.

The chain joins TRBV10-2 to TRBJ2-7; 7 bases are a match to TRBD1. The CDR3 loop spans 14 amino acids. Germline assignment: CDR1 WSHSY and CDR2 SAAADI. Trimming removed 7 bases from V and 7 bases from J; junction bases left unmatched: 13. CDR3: CASIPGTANGEQYF. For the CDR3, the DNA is TGCGCCAGCATACCAGGGACAGCAAATGGTGAGCAGTACTTC.

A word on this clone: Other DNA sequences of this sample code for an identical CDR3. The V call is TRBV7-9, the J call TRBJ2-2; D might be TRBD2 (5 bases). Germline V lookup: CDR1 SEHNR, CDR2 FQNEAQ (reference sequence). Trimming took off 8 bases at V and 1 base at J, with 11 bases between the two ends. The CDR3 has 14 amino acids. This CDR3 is CASPSGGNTGELFF. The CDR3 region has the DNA TGTGCCAGCCCCTCCGGAGGGAACACCGGGGAGCTGTTTTTT.